Listed here are 12 T cell receptor beta chains from one sample, sequenced in a study of blood T cell repertoires in COVID-19 (dated by TCRdb to about 2020). Receptor libraries were prepared by the immunoSEQ multiplex PCR assay. This is the immuneACCESS table as TCRdb keeps it, with only in-frame sequences that have V and J called. A part of the clones is gone; compared with another copy, unresolved V genes explain less than half, and the rest is unexplained. The table for this sample lists 55,000 to 70,000 clones; approximately 78% of them were counted only once. The leading ten clones occupy over 7.5% of the sample. The specimen was peripheral blood. All receptors derive from an elderly woman with acute or convalescent COVID-19.

J is TRBJ2-7 and V is TRBV18; TRBD2 agrees at 11 bases. The V gene's germline CDR1 is KGHSH and CDR2 LQKENI. Trimming at V came to 4 bases and at J to 3 bases, leaving 8 bases not matched to a gene. This CDR3 region has 16 residues. The CDR3 reads CASSQGTSGAIYEQYF. As DNA, the CDR3 is TGTGCCAGCTCACAAGGGACTAGCGGCGCTATCTACGAGCAGTACTTC.

This sequence joins TRBV3-1 (or the pseudogene TRBV3-2) and TRBJ1-2, with unresolved D. Trimming cost V 4 bases and J 2 bases, with 14 bases left between them. This CDR3 contains 15 residues. The V gene's germline CDR1 is LGHDT and CDR2 YNNKEL (reference sequence). The CDR3 spells CASSPSRGMNYGYTF. CDR3 nucleotide sequence: TGTGCCAGCAGCCCCTCACGAGGGATGAACTATGGCTACACCTTC.

The chain couples TRBV19 to TRBJ2-5, with 7 bases lining up with TRBD1. The CDR3 is 14 amino acids. Per the germline V gene, CDR1 is LNHDA and CDR2 is SQIVND (reference sequence). J was trimmed by 5 bases and V by 8 bases; bases with no gene match: 11. CDR3 bases: TGTGCCAGTGCCGGGACAGTGACTGGGGAGACCCAGTACTTC. The encoded protein is CASAGTVTGETQYF.

The gene calls are TRBV6-1 and TRBJ1-6; 8 bases fit TRBD1. Trimming removed 1 base from V and 10 bases from J; junction bases left unmatched: 3. The germline V gene has CDR1 MNHNS and CDR2 SASEGT. The CDR3 runs 14 residues. The CDR3 DNA reads as TGTGCCAGCAGTGAAGACAGGGGGGAATCACCCCTCCACTTT. Its protein is CASSEDRGESPLHF.

The chain links TRBV15 to TRBJ1-5; TRBD1 matches 7 bases. The J segment lost 8 bases and the V segment lost 5 bases, leaving 6 bases of the junction unmatched. Per germline, CDR1 LNHNV and CDR2 YYDKDF (reference sequence). This CDR3 is 13 amino acids long. The CDR3 DNA is TGTGCCACCAGCTGGGACAGTCGGGAGCCCCAGCATTTT. Protein: CATSWDSREPQHF.

This chain uses TRBV19 with TRBJ1-2; no reliable D call. Looked up from germline, CDR1 is LNHDA and CDR2 is SQIVND (reference sequence). V was trimmed by 2 bases and J by 7 bases, leaving 8 bases between them. This CDR3 has 12 amino acids. DNA of the CDR3: TGTGCCAGTAGTATATTCCCGGGTGGCTACACCTTC. Translating gives CASSIFPGGYTF.

The chain is built from TRBV5-1 and TRBJ2-3, with 14 bases aligning to TRBD2. V gave up 2 bases and J gave up 5 bases; unmatched junction bases: 10. The CDR3 is 18 residues long. Germline V gives CDR1 SGHRS, CDR2 YFSETQ. CDR3 amino acids: CASSFLPGLAGAEDTQYF. CDR3 DNA: TGCGCCAGCAGCTTCCTTCCGGGACTAGCGGGGGCAGAAGATACGCAGTATTTT.

The chain recombines TRBV11-3 with TRBJ2-3; TRBD1 is a possible D gene (6 bases). V lost 5 bases, J lost 4 bases, and 13 bases lay in between. CDR3 length: 14 amino acids. Germline values: CDR1 SGHNT, CDR2 YENEEA. CDR3 in DNA: TGTGCCAGCAGCCCTAGGGGGTTCGCAGATACGCAGTATTTT. This translates into CASSPRGFADTQYF.

V gene TRBV2 combines with J gene TRBJ1-2; 8 nucleotides align to TRBD1. CDR1 and CDR2 (germline): SNHLY, FYNNEI. J was trimmed by 0 bases and V by 5 bases; bases with no gene match: 11. CDR3 length equals 17 residues. CDR3 residues: CASSTGQGRWANYGYTF. CDR3 sequence (DNA): TGTGCCAGCAGTACAGGACAGGGCCGGTGGGCTAACTATGGCTACACCTTC.

As concerns this clone: A read error may account for a junction end that differs from germline. V usage is TRBV7-7 and J usage is TRBJ2-1, with TRBD2 as a possible D gene (6 bases). CDR1 SSHAT and CDR2 FNYEAQ come from the germline V gene (reference sequence). The CDR3 is 15 amino acids. The CDR3, as DNA: TGTGCTAGCAGCTTAGTGGGGGGTTCCTTCAATGAGCAGTTCTTC. It yields the protein CASSLVGGSFNEQFF.

The chain couples TRBV6-2 or TRBV6-3 to TRBJ1-3; 7 nucleotides agree with TRBD1. The V and J ends lost 6 bases and 0 bases, in that order; junction bases with no gene match: 5. The CDR3 extends over 15 amino acids. Germline assignment: CDR1 MNHEY and CDR2 SVGEGT. The chain's CDR3 is CASSRQGTSGNTIYF. The CDR3 DNA reads as TGTGCCAGCAGCCGACAGGGCACCTCTGGAAACACCATATATTTT.

The chain combines TRBV7-9 with TRBJ1-1; TRBD1 matches 7 bases. The CDR3 loop spans 14 amino acids. CDR1 SEHNR and CDR2 FQNEAQ come from the germline V gene (reference sequence). V shed 2 bases, J shed 4 bases, and the junction held 4 bases outside the gene matches. CDR3: CASSLRAGGTEAFF. The CDR3 nucleotides are TGTGCCAGCAGCTTAAGGGCAGGGGGCACTGAAGCTTTCTTT.